These T cell receptor beta chains were read from a single sample in a study of blood T cell repertoires in COVID-19. Clones were sequenced by immunoSEQ multiplex PCR, and TCRdb holds only the in-frame ones, with some missing. The sample shows some 360,000 clones, roughly nine tenths of them seen only once. What was sequenced was peripheral blood. The origin of the receptors is a woman aged 55-70 years with COVID-19, enrolled during active disease. CDR3s include the opening cysteine and the closing phenylalanine or tryptophan. D genes are given only for firm matches. Not every row has a clone size; where given, it reads once, few, many or a size class.

j_call v_call d_call clone_size cdr3_nt cdr3_aa
TRBJ1-3 TRBV19 - - TGTGCCGCACAAAACAGGGAAGCTGGAAACACCATATATTTT CAAQNREAGNTIYF
TRBJ1-6 TRBV2 TRBD1 - TGTGCCAGCAGGAACACCGGGACAGGGGGCTCACCCCTCCACTTT CASRNTGTGGSPLHF
TRBJ1-1 TRBV5-1 TRBD1 - TGCGCCAGCACTACTCGACAGGGGGCAGGCACTGAAGCTTTCTTT CASTTRQGAGTEAFF
TRBJ1-1 TRBV5-1 TRBD1 - TGCGCCAGCAGCTTGGAGAGACAGGGCGCTGAAGCTTTCTTT CASSLERQGAEAFF
TRBJ2-3 TRBV10-3 - - TGTGCCATCAGTGAACAGAGCACAGATACGCAGTATTTT CAISEQSTDTQYF
TRBJ2-2 TRBV7-6 - - TGTGCCAGCAGCGAGAGGAATGGGCGGGCCGGGGAGCTGTTTTTT CASSERNGRAGELFF
TRBJ2-5 TRBV28 TRBD2 - TGTGCCAGCATAGCGGGGGGGCGGGAGACCCAGTACTTC CASIAGGRETQYF
TRBJ1-5 TRBV28 - - TGTGCCAGCAGGACGAGTAGGAGGGGTAGGCTTAATCAGCCCCAGCATTTT CASRTSRRGRLNQPQHF
TRBJ1-5 TRBV28 TRBD1 - TGTGCCAGCAGTTTAGGACAGGGGGTCTATAGCAATCAGCCCCAGCATTTT CASSLGQGVYSNQPQHF
TRBJ1-6 TRBV5-5 - - TGTGCCAGCAGCTTGGTAGGAGGGATCTCCTATAATTCACCCCTCCACTTT CASSLVGGISYNSPLHF
TRBJ2-3 TRBV5-4 - - TGTGCCAGCAGCTTGGACCCCGACTTAAAGCAGTATTTT CASSLDPDLKQYF
TRBJ1-5 TRBV18 - - TGTGCCAGCTCACCCAACAAAAATCAGCCCCAGCATTTT CASSPNKNQPQHF
TRBJ2-5 TRBV7-8 TRBD2 - TGTGCCAGCAGCTTAGGGACTAGCGGGGGGGTCCAAGAGACCCAGTACTTC CASSLGTSGGVQETQYF
TRBJ1-2 TRBV28 - few TGTGCCAGCAGTTTTCTAGCAGGAGCCGGCTACACCTTC CASSFLAGAGYTF
TRBJ2-1 TRBV7-3 - - TGTGCCTCCTCGGCAGGGCCCTACAATGAGCAGTTCTTC CASSAGPYNEQFF
TRBJ1-6 TRBV10-2 - - TGCGCCAGCAGTGACTCCGGGAATACATCACCCCTCCACTTT CASSDSGNTSPLHF
TRBJ2-3 TRBV10-3 TRBD2 - TGTGCCACGATGACCGGGACTAGCGGCGGGGGCTCAGATACGCAGTATTTT CATMTGTSGGGSDTQYF
TRBJ2-2 TRBV5-4 TRBD2 - TGTGCCAGCAGCTTGGGGCGGGGGGAGTACACCGGGGAGCTGTTTTTT CASSLGRGEYTGELFF
TRBJ1-3 TRBV19 - - TGTGCCAGTAAGGGGGACGGAAACACCATATATTTT CASKGDGNTIYF
TRBJ1-2 TRBV5-1 - - TGCGCCAGCAGCTTGGAACAGGGCCCCTATGGCTACACCTTC CASSLEQGPYGYTF
TRBJ1-1 TRBV10-3 TRBD1 - TGTGCCATCAGGGGGACAGAGAACACTGAAGCTTTCTTT CAIRGTENTEAFF
TRBJ1-2 TRBV5-1 - - TGCGCCAGCAGGCCGCGGACAGATATCTATGGCTACACCTTC CASRPRTDIYGYTF
TRBJ2-1 TRBV5-1 - - TGCGCCAGCAGCTTGGATGGGAGCTCCTACAATGAGCAGTTCTTC CASSLDGSSYNEQFF
TRBJ2-1 TRBV6-4 - - TGTGCCAGCAGTGTCCTCGGGACTCGAGACAATGAGCAGTTCTTC CASSVLGTRDNEQFF
TRBJ2-1 TRBV10-2 - - TGCGCCAGCAGTGAGCACCCCCCTGGCGGGACGCCGCAGTTCTTC CASSEHPPGGTPQFF
TRBJ1-2 TRBV18 - - TGTGCCAGCTCACCCCTGGACAGTGACGGCTACACCTTC CASSPLDSDGYTF
TRBJ2-7 TRBV6-5 TRBD2 - TGTGCCAGCAGTTATTCGGGGGGACCCAGTTACGAGCAGTACTTC CASSYSGGPSYEQYF
TRBJ1-5 TRBV2 TRBD1 - TGTGCCAGCAGGGGGGACAGGAGCAATCAGCCCCAGCATTTT CASRGDRSNQPQHF
TRBJ2-7 TRBV5-6 TRBD2 - TGTGCCAGCAGCTTGAGCGGGGCGGCTAGCTACGAGCAGTACTTC CASSLSGAASYEQYF
TRBJ1-6 TRBV6-5 - - TGTGCCAGCGGGGGAGGGGGTAATTCACCCCTCCACTTT CASGGGGNSPLHF
TRBJ1-2 TRBV4-2 - once TGTGCCAGCAGCCCACCGGGACAAAATAACTATGGCTACACCTTC CASSPPGQNNYGYTF
TRBJ1-2 TRBV3-1/TRBV3-2 - - TGTGCCAGCAGCCTCGGGGGTTCGGGGGGCTACACCTTC CASSLGGSGGYTF
TRBJ2-7 TRBV5-1 TRBD1 - TGCGCCAGCAGCTCCCGGCAGGGGGCCTACGAGCAGTACTTC CASSSRQGAYEQYF
TRBJ1-2 TRBV10-3 - - TGTGCCACCGCCGGAGGAAACTATGGCTACACCTTC CATAGGNYGYTF
TRBJ2-3 TRBV18 - - TGTGCCAGCTCACCACTGAGGGGGGGAACTAGCACAGATACGCAGTATTTT CASSPLRGGTSTDTQYF
TRBJ1-6 TRBV15 - - TGTGCCACCAGCAGAGACCCGGAAGGGGGTTCACCCCTCCACTTT CATSRDPEGGSPLHF